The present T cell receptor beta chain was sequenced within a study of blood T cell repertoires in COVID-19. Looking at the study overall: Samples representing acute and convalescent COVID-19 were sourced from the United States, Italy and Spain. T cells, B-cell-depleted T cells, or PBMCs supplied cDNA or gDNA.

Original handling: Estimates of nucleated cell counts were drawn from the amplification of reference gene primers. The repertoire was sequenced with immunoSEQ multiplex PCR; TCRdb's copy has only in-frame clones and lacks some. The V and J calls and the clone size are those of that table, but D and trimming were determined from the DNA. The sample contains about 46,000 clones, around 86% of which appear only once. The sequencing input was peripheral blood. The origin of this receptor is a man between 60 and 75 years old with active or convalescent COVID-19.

The CDR3 protein is CASSPPRGINEQFF. CDR3 DNA: TGTGCCAGCAGCCCACCGCGCGGGATCAATGAGCAGTTCTTC. This chain links TRBV5-4 with TRBJ2-1; possible D gene TRBD2, 6 bases. Germline lookup yields CDR1 SGHNT and CDR2 YYREEE (reference sequence). V lost 4 bases to trimming and J lost 6 bases, with 14 bases between them. This CDR3 is 14 amino acids long.